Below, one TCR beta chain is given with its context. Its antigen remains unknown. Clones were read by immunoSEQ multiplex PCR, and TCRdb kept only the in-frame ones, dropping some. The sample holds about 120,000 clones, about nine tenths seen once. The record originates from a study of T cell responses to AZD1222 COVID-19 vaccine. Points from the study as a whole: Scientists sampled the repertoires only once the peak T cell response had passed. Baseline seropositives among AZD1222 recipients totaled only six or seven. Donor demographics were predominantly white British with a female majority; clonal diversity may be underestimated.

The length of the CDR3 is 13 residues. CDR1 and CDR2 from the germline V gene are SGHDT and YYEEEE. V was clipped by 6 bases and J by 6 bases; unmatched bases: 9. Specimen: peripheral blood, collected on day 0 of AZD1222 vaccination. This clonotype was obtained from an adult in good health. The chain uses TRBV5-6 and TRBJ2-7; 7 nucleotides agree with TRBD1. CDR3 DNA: TGTGCCAGCAACCTACAGGGGAGACTCGAGCAGTACTTC. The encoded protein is CASNLQGRLEQYF.